What follows are 13 T cell receptor beta chains derived from one specimen sequenced in a study of OX40 agonist ivuxolimab in advanced cancers. Receptor libraries were prepared by the immunoSEQ multiplex PCR assay. The clones in this table, taken by TCRdb from immuneACCESS, are in-frame only. Not every clone is retained; where verified, under half of the shortfall comes from an unresolved V gene, and the cause of the rest is unknown. This sample comprises fewer than 90,000 clones, 65% to 90% of them detected only once. Clones ranked in the top ten supply roughly 3% of the sample. The input for sequencing was CD4+ or CD8+ T cells sorted from blood, taken in a trial of the OX40 agonist ivuxolimab. The receptors shown here come from an adult with an advanced solid tumor such as melanoma, head and neck, liver or kidney cancer.

The chain links TRBV30 to TRBJ2-5; D unresolved. Trimming pared 4 bases from V and 5 bases from J, leaving 8 bases between. This CDR3 contains 11 residues. Per germline, CDR1 GTSNPN and CDR2 SVGIG (reference sequence). The CDR3 bases are TGTGCCTGGACCGTTCAGGAGACCCAGTACTTC. Translating it yields CAWTVQETQYF.

This clone occurred a few times. This chain connects TRBV19 to TRBJ1-2; D remains ambiguous. Germline assignment: CDR1 LNHDA and CDR2 SQIVND (reference sequence). The V and J ends lost 6 bases and 5 bases respectively, with 25 bases between them. This CDR3 is built from 17 residues. CDR3 DNA: TGTGCCAGTAGAGGGAGTCCAGAGACCCAGACCGGGTATGGCTACACCTTC. It codes for CASRGSPETQTGYGYTF.

The V and J genes are TRBV2 and TRBJ2-1, with D tentatively TRBD2 (7 bases). From germline, CDR1 is SNHLY and CDR2 FYNNEI. V gave up 1 base and J gave up 4 bases, with 17 bases separating them. This CDR3 has 17 amino acids. The CDR3 nucleotides read TGTGCCAGCAGTGAAGATAGTAGGGGGGGACTATACAATGAGCAGTTCTTC. This gives the protein CASSEDSRGGLYNEQFF.

V gene TRBV5-1 combines with J gene TRBJ2-7; D is unresolved. The germline V and J ends were trimmed by 5 bases and 6 bases, with 15 bases remaining between them. Germline V gene sequence: CDR1 SGHRS, CDR2 YFSETQ. The CDR3 runs to 13 residues. The CDR3, as DNA: TGCGCCAGCAGGGACGGTGGGTCTTTCGAGCAGTACTTC. This translates into CASRDGGSFEQYF.

This chain links TRBV7-2 with TRBJ2-7, with TRBD2 identical over 7 bases. Trimming took 4 bases from V and 1 from J; bases not matched to a gene: 4. The CDR3 runs 14 residues. Per germline, CDR1 SGHTA and CDR2 FQGNSA. In DNA, the CDR3 is TGTGCCAGCAGCTCTAGCGGTGGGTCCTACGAGCAGTACTTC. This sequence encodes CASSSSGGSYEQYF. Full variable domain (outside the CDR3, taken from reference TRBV7-2 and TRBJ2-7): GAGVSQSPSNKVTEKGKDVELRCDPISGHTALYWYRQSLGQGLEFLIYFQGNSAPDKSGLPSDRFSAERTGGSVSTLTIQRTQQEDSAVYLCASSSSGGSYEQYFGPGTRLTVT.

The chain employs TRBV7-9 and TRBJ2-7; 8 nucleotides agree with TRBD1. V was pared by 4 bases and J by 5 bases, with 10 bases of the junction left unmatched. CDR3 length: 15 residues. The V gene's germline CDR1 is SEHNR and CDR2 FQNEAQ (reference sequence). The CDR3 region has the DNA TGTGCCAGCAGCTCGGGACAGGTTAAATTGGACGAGCAGTACTTC. Encoded protein: CASSSGQVKLDEQYF.

The V gene is TRBV7-2, the J gene TRBJ2-7; TRBD2 agrees at 7 bases. The V gene's germline CDR1 is SGHTA and CDR2 FQGNSA. The CDR3 has 16 amino acids. V trimming: 5 bases; J trimming: 0 bases; junction bases outside the gene matches: 10. As DNA, the CDR3 is TGTGCCAGCAGCGAGCAGGGAGGGTCTCTCTCCTACGAGCAGTACTTC. Amino acids: CASSEQGGSLSYEQYF. The whole variable domain, remainder taken from reference TRBV7-2 and TRBJ2-7, is GAGVSQSPSNKVTEKGKDVELRCDPISGHTALYWYRQSLGQGLEFLIYFQGNSAPDKSGLPSDRFSAERTGGSVSTLTIQRTQQEDSAVYLCASSEQGGSLSYEQYFGPGTRLTVT.

This rearrangement joins TRBV6-1 to TRBJ2-2, with D possibly being TRBD1 (5 bases). Looked up from germline, CDR1 is MNHNS and CDR2 is SASEGT. The CDR3 contains 18 residues. V shed 4 bases and J shed 0 bases, with 18 bases lying between them. The CDR3 loop reads CASSAYLSRVANTGELFF. DNA of the CDR3: TGTGCCAGCAGTGCGTACCTTAGCAGGGTCGCGAACACCGGGGAGCTGTTTTTT.

V is TRBV18 and J is TRBJ1-2; 8 bases fit TRBD1. Germline CDR1 is KGHSH and CDR2 is LQKENI. The CDR3 is 16 amino acids. J gave up 1 base and V 3 bases, and 7 bases lay outside the gene matches. CDR3 residues: CASSPSRGQGNYGYTF. The CDR3 bases are TGTGCCAGCTCACCTTCCCGAGGACAGGGTAACTATGGCTACACCTTC.

This chain uses TRBV19 with TRBJ2-7; D is possibly TRBD1 (6 bases). Trimming removed 4 bases at V and 4 bases at J, with 17 bases between. CDR3 length: 15 amino acids. CDR1 LNHDA and CDR2 SQIVND come from the germline V gene (reference sequence). CDR3 loop: CASSTHSTGAYEQYF. The CDR3 DNA reads TGTGCCAGTAGTACCCACTCGACAGGAGCTTACGAGCAGTACTTC.

The rearrangement joins TRBV19 to TRBJ2-7, with D possibly being TRBD2 (5 bases). Germline V gene lookup returns CDR1 LNHDA and CDR2 SQIVND (reference sequence). Between the trimmed V and J ends, which lost 3 bases and 7 bases, there was a span of 22 bases. The CDR3 is 16 amino acids. Written as DNA, the CDR3 is TGTGCCAGTAGTATCCGGCGGCCAGACGGACCGGGAGAGCAGTACTTC. Translation gives CASSIRRPDGPGEQYF. Filled out from reference TRBV19 and TRBJ2-7, the complete variable domain reads DGGITQSPKYLFRKEGQNVTLSCEQNLNHDAMYWYRQDPGQGLRLIYYSQIVNDFQKGDIAEGYSVSREKKESFPLTVTSAQKNPTAFYLCASSIRRPDGPGEQYFGPGTRLTVT.

This clone was recorded a few times. The identical CDR3 is also encoded by other nucleotide sequences in the sample. The gene calls are TRBV2 and TRBJ1-5; TRBD1 aligns across 8 bases. Germline CDR1 reads SNHLY; CDR2 reads FYNNEI. CDR3 size: 14 residues. V lost 8 bases to trimming and J lost 4 bases; unmatched junction nucleotides: 7. For the CDR3, the DNA is TGTGCCAGCCAAACGGGGACAGGTAATCAGCCCCAGCATTTT. The encoded protein is CASQTGTGNQPQHF.

The chain combines TRBV29-1 with TRBJ2-6; the D gene is possibly TRBD2 (6 bases). There are 17 residues in the CDR3. Germline CDR1 is SQVTM and CDR2 is ANQGSEA. V dropped 5 bases and J dropped 0 bases, with 17 bases sitting between them. CDR3 sequence: CSVSRGGTASGANVLTF. DNA of the CDR3: TGCAGCGTTTCCCGAGGCGGGACCGCCTCTGGGGCCAACGTCCTGACTTTC.